These 13 T cell receptor beta chains were all obtained from the same sample, sequenced in a study of T cells in Graves' hyperthyroidism and ophthalmopathy. RNA transcripts provided the source from which TCR beta CDR3 regions were amplified. HTBI primers were employed in a first-round RT-PCR of the TCR CDR3. TCRdb reanalysed the multiplex PCR reads using MiXCR and keeps one entry per CDR3 protein. The sample includes about 320,000 distinct CDR3 sequences, 16% of them seen just once. The sample consisted of blood. These receptors all come from a man younger than 45 with Graves' hyperthyroidism.

In its sample, this clonotype was seen many times. The chain links TRBV3-1 to TRBJ2-1; D not resolved. Trimming removed 1 base from V and 15 bases from J, with 13 bases in between. Germline V gene data show CDR1 as LGHDT and CDR2 as YNNKEL (reference sequence). This CDR3 contains 12 residues. CDR3 sequence (DNA): TGTGCCAGCAGCCAAGGGCTCACCCCCGGGTTCTTC. Translation gives CASSQGLTPGFF.

This clonotype was seen repeatedly, ten times or more. The J gene is TRBJ2-5, the V gene TRBV12-3 or TRBV12-4; no definite D call. V was pared by 6 bases and J by 5 bases, with 4 bases between. The CDR3 has 10 amino acids. The CDR3 sequence: CASRGETQYF. CDR3 in DNA: TGTGCCAGCAGGGGGGAGACCCAGTACTTC.

This clonotype was found once. The chain recombines TRBV12-5 with TRBJ2-2; the match to TRBD2 covers 8 bases. V lost 7 bases, J lost 4 bases, and 5 bases stayed unmatched. The CDR3 consists of 14 residues. CDR1 LGHNT and CDR2 FRNRAP come from the germline V gene. CDR3 sequence: CASAYSGTTGELFF. The CDR3 DNA follows: TGTGCTAGTGCCTATAGCGGGACCACCGGGGAGCTGTTTTTT.

This clonotype was observed at least ten times. The genes are TRBV28 and TRBJ2-1; D may be TRBD2 (5 bases). Germline-derived CDR1 and CDR2 are MDHEN and SYDVKM. Trimming pared 7 bases from V and 8 bases from J, leaving 21 bases between. The CDR3 covers 15 residues. CDR3 DNA: TGTGCCAGCACCCCAGTGGGAGCCACGGGCCATGAGCAGTTCTTC. Translated, it gives CASTPVGATGHEQFF.

This clonotype was seen many times. The chain carries TRBV5-5 and TRBJ2-3; no clear D gene. The CDR3 runs 12 residues. V gave up 5 bases and J gave up 6 bases, with 10 bases separating them. CDR1 and CDR2 from the germline V gene are SGHKS and YYEKEE (reference sequence). The CDR3, as DNA: TGTGCCAGCAGTTTACACGGGGATACGCAGTATTTT. Protein: CASSLHGDTQYF.

The chain couples TRBV7-8 to TRBJ2-5; D gene ambiguous. The germline V and J ends were trimmed by 1 base and 7 bases, with 13 bases remaining between them. There are 14 residues in the CDR3. The germline CDR1 and CDR2 sequences are SGHVS and FQNEAQ. This CDR3 reads CASSLEPYLGTQYF. In nucleotides, the CDR3 is TGTGCCAGCAGCTTAGAGCCCTACCTGGGGACCCAGTACTTC.

The chain uses TRBV5-6 and TRBJ2-7; TRBD1 matches 7 bases. CDR3 length equals 13 residues. Germline CDR1 SGHDT, CDR2 YYEEEE. V lost 4 bases to trimming and J lost 3 bases; unmatched junction nucleotides: 4. Here the CDR3 DNA reads TGTGCCAGCAGCCCCTGGGACAGCTACGAGCAGTACTTC. As protein: CASSPWDSYEQYF.

This clonotype was observed many times. This chain uses TRBV12-3 or TRBV12-4 with TRBJ2-7; D perhaps matches TRBD2 (5 bases). Trimming took off 5 bases at V and 8 bases at J, with 16 bases between the two ends. The CDR3 sequence is 13 residues long. The CDR3 spells CASSRTGIGQQYF. The CDR3 nucleotides are TGTGCCAGCAGTCGGACGGGAATAGGGCAGCAGTACTTC.

At least ten counts were recorded for this clonotype. The V gene is TRBV29-1, the J gene TRBJ2-7; D remains ambiguous. The length of the CDR3 is 12 residues. Germline CDR1 SQVTM, CDR2 ANQGSEA. Trimming stripped 1 base from V and 7 bases from J, with 11 bases between. CDR3 sequence reads: CSVEGLAREQYF. The DNA of the CDR3 is TGCAGCGTTGAAGGGCTGGCGCGGGAGCAGTACTTC.

This clonotype was picked up many times. CDR3 DNA: TGCAGTGCTAGAGATTCCAGGGGCACCAGGTGGAACACCGGGGAGCTGTTTTTT. Translating it yields CSARDSRGTRWNTGELFF. V is TRBV20-1 and J is TRBJ2-2; D might be TRBD1 (6 bases). The CDR3 has 18 residues. Germline CDR1 DFQATT, CDR2 SNEGSKA (reference sequence). V dropped 0 bases and J dropped 1 base, with 18 bases sitting between them.

In this sample, this clonotype turned up many times. The rearrangement links TRBV6-9 to TRBJ2-7, with D possibly called TRBD1 or TRBD2 (6 bases each). V dropped 8 bases and J dropped 3 bases, with 26 bases sitting between them. The germline CDR1 and CDR2 sequences are MNHGY and SVAAGI. The CDR3 loop spans 17 amino acids. In DNA, the CDR3 is TGTGCCAGCGTTGGGGACGGATTGGAGGGGGGAGTCTACGAGCAGTACTTC. Residues: CASVGDGLEGGVYEQYF.

This clonotype was counted ten times or more. The gene calls are TRBV6-1 and TRBJ2-1; 15 nucleotides line up with TRBD2. The CDR3 is 20 residues long. Trimming at V came to 6 bases and at J to 0 bases, leaving 12 bases not matched to a gene. The germline CDR1 and CDR2 sequences are MNHNS and SASEGT. The CDR3 DNA follows: TGTGCCAGCAGCCACAGGACCGGGACTAGCGGGGGGAGCTCCTACAATGAGCAGTTCTTC. The encoded protein is CASSHRTGTSGGSSYNEQFF.

This chain connects TRBV19 to TRBJ2-3; 12 nucleotides align to TRBD2. V trimming: 11 bases; J trimming: 5 bases; junction bases outside the gene matches: 5. Germline V gene data show CDR1 as LNHDA and CDR2 as SQIVND (reference sequence). There are 13 residues in the CDR3. CDR3 DNA: TGTGCCCCGAGACTAGCGGGAGTAGATACGCAGTATTTT. Amino acids: CAPRLAGVDTQYF.